Shown below are 25 T cell receptor beta chains from a single sample sequenced in a study of T-cell memory formation after mild COVID-19. One entry per CDR3 protein, called by TCRdb with MiXCR from the 5' RACE reads. In the table there are 300,000 to 350,000 distinct CDR3 sequences, approximately 13% of which are singletons. The sample comprised PBMCs or a T cell subset sorted from them (not recorded which). The source of these receptors is a young man who had mild COVID-19 (a few samples of this study predate the infection). Cell type and time point are not known.

This clonotype occurred many times. The chain uses TRBV6-5 and TRBJ1-6; no clear D. Looked up from germline, CDR1 is MNHEY and CDR2 is SVGAGI. Trimming took off 10 bases at V and 9 bases at J, with 13 bases between the two ends. The CDR3 is 12 amino acids. The CDR3 region has the DNA TGTGCCACGTCCTCTCGGGTTTCACCCCTCCACTTT. Translation gives CATSSRVSPLHF.

The table lists this clonotype with a few counts. The rearrangement uses TRBV5-1 and TRBJ2-3; 11 nucleotides match TRBD2. The V segment lost 4 bases and the J segment 2 bases; nucleotides outside the gene matches: 6. The CDR3 runs 16 residues. CDR1 and CDR2 (germline): SGHRS, YFSETQ. Written as DNA, the CDR3 is TGCGCCAGCAGCCGATCTAGCGGGGGGCTCACAGATACGCAGTATTTT. This translates into CASSRSSGGLTDTQYF.

The CDR3 bases are TGTGCCAGCAGTTACACGTGGCTCCGGACGCCGGGCCCTCACGAGCAGTACTTC. It translates to CASSYTWLRTPGPHEQYF. The chain uses TRBV6-6 and TRBJ2-7, with D unresolved. The CDR3 consists of 18 residues. V shed 2 bases and J shed 5 bases, with 25 bases lying between them. Germline V CDR1 and CDR2: MNHNY, SVGAGI (reference sequence).

V gene TRBV20-1 combines with J gene TRBJ2-4, with 11 positions matching TRBD1. The germline gives CDR1 DFQATT, CDR2 SNEGSKA (reference sequence). This CDR3 region has 16 residues. J gave up 8 bases and V 0 bases, and 9 bases lay outside the gene matches. This CDR3 is CSAREWDRGGPDIQYF. The CDR3 DNA is TGCAGTGCTAGAGAGTGGGACAGGGGGGGCCCGGACATTCAGTACTTC.

In its sample, this clonotype was seen a few times. This chain links TRBV9 with TRBJ2-1; the match to TRBD1 covers 7 bases. Looked up from germline, CDR1 is SGDLS and CDR2 is YYNGEE. The CDR3 consists of 14 residues. The V and J ends lost 5 bases and 4 bases, in that order; junction bases with no gene match: 6. The CDR3 loop is CASSDRDGYNEQFF. CDR3 bases: TGTGCCAGCAGTGACAGGGATGGATACAATGAGCAGTTCTTC.

The sample holds a few counts of this clonotype. The CDR3 sequence is CSAAGVLQETQYF. The CDR3 DNA reads TGCAGTGCCGCGGGGGTCCTCCAAGAGACCCAGTACTTC. The chain uses TRBV20-1 and TRBJ2-5; TRBD2 aligns across 7 bases. V was clipped by 6 bases and J by 1 base; unmatched bases: 5. This CDR3 has 13 residues. From germline, CDR1 is DFQATT and CDR2 SNEGSKA (reference sequence).

This clonotype has only a few counts. The chain links TRBV7-8 to TRBJ2-6; 11 bases agree with TRBD1. V lost 8 bases to trimming and J lost 3 bases; unmatched junction nucleotides: 9. Germline values: CDR1 SGHVS, CDR2 FQNEAQ. The CDR3 runs 17 residues. The CDR3 loop reads CASRTGGFGSGANVLTF. CDR3 sequence (DNA): TGTGCCAGCCGGACAGGGGGCTTTGGTAGTGGGGCCAACGTCCTGACTTTC. Full variable domain (missing parts from reference TRBV7-8 and TRBJ2-6): GAGVSQSPRYKVAKRGQDVALRCDPISGHVSLFWYQQALGQGPEFLTYFQNEAQLDKSGLPSDRFFAERPEGSVSTLKIQRTQQEDSAVYLCASRTGGFGSGANVLTFGAGSRLTVL.

The V gene is TRBV18, the J gene TRBJ1-5; tentative D call: TRBD1 (6 bases). Trimming shortened V by 5 bases and J by 5 bases, and 13 bases separated the two germline ends. This CDR3 contains 14 residues. Germline V gene sequence: CDR1 KGHSH, CDR2 LQKENI. The CDR3 region has the DNA TGTGCCAGCTCAGCCGACAGGACCCATCAGCCCCAGCATTTT. This sequence encodes CASSADRTHQPQHF. The full variable domain, its missing parts supplied by reference TRBV18 and TRBJ1-5, is NAGVMQNPRHLVRRRGQEARLRCSPMKGHSHVYWYRQLPEEGLKFMVYLQKENIIDESGMPKERFSAEFPKEGPSILRIQQVVRGDSAAYFCASSADRTHQPQHFGDGTRLSIL.

This clonotype turned up a few times. The chain uses TRBV12-3 or TRBV12-4 and TRBJ1-2; TRBD1 is a possible D gene (5 bases). The CDR3 spans 14 residues. The ends were cut back, 5 bases at V and 1 base at J, with 11 bases in the middle. The DNA of the CDR3 is TGTGCCAGCAGTATTCGACAGATTAACTATGGCTACACCTTC. It encodes CASSIRQINYGYTF.

In its sample, this clonotype was seen a few times. J is TRBJ2-6 and V is TRBV7-6; D remains unclear. V was pared by 5 bases and J by 0 bases, with 8 bases between. The CDR3 is made up of 15 amino acids. Germline CDR1 is SGHVS and CDR2 is FNYEAQ. For the CDR3, the DNA is TGTGCCAGCAGCGAGATCCGCTCTGGGGCCAACGTCCTGACTTTC. Amino acids: CASSEIRSGANVLTF.

This clonotype was seen more than once but under ten times. The chain carries TRBV28 and TRBJ1-2; 7 bases line up with TRBD1. Germline assignment: CDR1 MDHEN and CDR2 SYDVKM. V lost 6 bases and J lost 4; bases outside the gene matches: 8. This CDR3 is 14 amino acids long. The CDR3 spells CASRSGQFAYGYTF. CDR3 in DNA: TGTGCCAGCAGATCGGGACAGTTCGCCTATGGCTACACCTTC.

The V and J genes are TRBV10-3 and TRBJ1-1; D is unresolved. The CDR3 sequence is 13 residues long. Germline values: CDR1 ENHRY, CDR2 SYGVKD. V gave up 4 bases and J gave up 0 bases, with 6 bases separating them. CDR3 in DNA: TGTGCCATCAGTGGGACGGTGAACACTGAAGCTTTCTTT. Protein sequence: CAISGTVNTEAFF.

J is TRBJ1-1 and V is TRBV9; D not certain. Trimming stripped 0 bases from V and 4 bases from J, with 10 bases between. The CDR3 contains 14 residues. Germline V gene data show CDR1 as SGDLS and CDR2 as YYNGEE. The chain's CDR3 is CASSVDPGFTEAFF. CDR3 bases: TGTGCCAGCAGCGTAGATCCGGGCTTCACTGAAGCTTTCTTT.

There are a few counts of this clonotype. The chain uses TRBV20-1 and TRBJ1-2; D uncertain. The V end was cut by 5 bases, the J end by 3 bases, with 16 bases between. From germline, CDR1 is DFQATT and CDR2 SNEGSKA (reference sequence). The CDR3 contains 14 residues. This chain's CDR3 is CSASDVGPDYGYTF. The DNA for the CDR3 is TGCAGTGCTTCCGACGTCGGTCCTGACTATGGCTACACCTTC.

In its sample, this clonotype was seen a few times. The rearrangement uses TRBV6-6 and TRBJ1-4, with a tentative D call TRBD1 (5 bases). The CDR3 spans 11 residues. The germline V gene has CDR1 MNHNY and CDR2 SVGAGI (reference sequence). V was pared by 7 bases and J by 8 bases, with 8 bases between. Here the CDR3 DNA reads TGTGCCAGCATAGGGGAGGAAAAACTGTTTTTT. Its protein is CASIGEEKLFF.

The rearrangement joins TRBV27 to TRBJ2-7, with 8 bases that match TRBD1. The CDR3 has 16 residues. Germline V gene lookup returns CDR1 MNHEY and CDR2 SMNVEV (reference sequence). The V segment lost 5 bases and the J segment 2 bases; nucleotides outside the gene matches: 11. The CDR3 loop is CASSLRAGTGTYEQYV. The CDR3 DNA reads TGTGCCAGCAGTCTACGAGCCGGGACAGGAACCTACGAGCAGTACGTC.

The genes are TRBV6-5 and TRBJ1-1, with no clear D. V dropped 6 bases and J dropped 4 bases, with 15 bases sitting between them. This CDR3 comprises 14 residues. Germline V CDR1 and CDR2: MNHEY, SVGAGI. In DNA, the CDR3 is TGTGCCAGCAGCCCAACTCTAAGCGGCACTGAAGCTTTCTTT. This encodes CASSPTLSGTEAFF.

This chain uses TRBV12-3 or TRBV12-4 with TRBJ1-2, with a tentative D call TRBD1 (5 bases). The V end lost 6 bases, the J end lost 7 bases, and 15 bases lay between the germline ends. The CDR3 has 13 amino acids. The chain's CDR3 is CASSITRQGGYTF. CDR3 sequence (DNA): TGTGCCAGCAGCATAACCCGTCAGGGTGGCTACACCTTC.

J is TRBJ1-4 and V is TRBV7-9; D gene unclear. This CDR3 region has 13 residues. The germline V gene has CDR1 SEHNR and CDR2 FQNEAQ (reference sequence). V shed 3 bases and J shed 5 bases, with 7 bases lying between them. CDR3 nucleotides: TGTGCCAGCAGCTTCGAGGAAAATGAAAAACTGTTTTTT. This translates into CASSFEENEKLFF.

This clonotype was observed at least ten times. The chain has TRBV12-3 or TRBV12-4 and TRBJ1-2; D unclear. The germline V and J ends were trimmed by 3 bases and 4 bases, with 9 bases remaining between them. This CDR3 region has 13 residues. CDR3 nucleotides: TGTGCCAGCAGTTTTATCCGGTCCTATGGCTACACCTTC. Encoded protein: CASSFIRSYGYTF.

The J gene is TRBJ2-2, the V gene TRBV6-2 or TRBV6-3; 10 bases line up with TRBD1. The J segment lost 0 bases and the V segment lost 6 bases, leaving 7 bases of the junction unmatched. The CDR3 is made up of 17 amino acids. The germline gives CDR1 MNHEY, CDR2 SVGEGT. CDR3 protein: CASRPWTGGPNTGELFF. In nucleotides, the CDR3 is TGTGCCAGCAGACCTTGGACAGGGGGTCCGAACACCGGGGAGCTGTTTTTT.

This clonotype was seen a handful of times. The V gene is TRBV9, the J gene TRBJ2-3; a possible D gene is TRBD2 (6 bases). Per germline, CDR1 SGDLS and CDR2 YYNGEE. The CDR3 totals 13 residues. Trimming shortened V by 0 bases and J by 10 bases, and 12 bases separated the two germline ends. The CDR3 loop is CASSVETGTAQYF. In DNA, the CDR3 is TGTGCCAGCAGCGTAGAAACGGGGACTGCGCAGTATTTT.

This clonotype has just a few counts. The chain links TRBV20-1 to TRBJ2-4; 7 bases align to TRBD2. CDR1 and CDR2 (germline): DFQATT, SNEGSKA (reference sequence). Losses at the gene ends were 6 bases for V and 7 bases for J; bases not matched to a gene: 6. The CDR3 runs to 12 residues. CDR3 DNA sequence: TGCAGTGCCGAACCCGGGGGGAACATTCAGTACTTC. Translation gives CSAEPGGNIQYF.

This sequence joins TRBV5-1 and TRBJ1-4; D is undetermined. This CDR3 region has 16 residues. With 0 bases removed from V and 5 bases from J, the gap between germline ends came to 14 bases. The V gene's germline CDR1 is SGHRS and CDR2 YFSETQ. The CDR3 DNA sequence: TGCGCCAGCAGCTTGGGGGCGACGACGAGCAATGAAAAACTGTTTTTT. The encoded protein is CASSLGATTSNEKLFF.

This chain uses TRBV7-2 with TRBJ2-5, with D possibly called TRBD1 or TRBD2 (5 bases each). Germline loops: CDR1 SGHTA, CDR2 FQGNSA. Trimming pared 4 bases from V and 0 bases from J, leaving 9 bases between. The CDR3 covers 14 residues. In DNA form, the CDR3 reads TGTGCCAGCAGCTACGGGACCTACCAAGAGACCCAGTACTTC. This translates into CASSYGTYQETQYF.